The entry below describes one TCR beta chain. After removal of 3 bases from V and 0 bases from J, the junction contained 5 bases not matched to a gene. The CDR3 consists of 16 residues. CDR1 and CDR2 from the germline V gene are SGHTA and FQGNSA. This entry belongs to a study of control samples from healthy donors and cancer patients. Assay: immunoSEQ multiplex PCR; the TCRdb copy retains only in-frame clones and omits some. The repertoire consists of roughly 120,000 clones, with 89% occurring once and the leading ten covering about 40%. The clonotype comes from a man aged 45 to 65 in good health. Sequencing used blood. J is TRBJ2-5 and V is TRBV7-2; TRBD2 aligns across 9 bases. CDR3: CASSFRTSAHQETQYF. In DNA form, the CDR3 reads TGTGCCAGCAGCTTCAGGACTAGCGCACACCAAGAGACCCAGTACTTC.